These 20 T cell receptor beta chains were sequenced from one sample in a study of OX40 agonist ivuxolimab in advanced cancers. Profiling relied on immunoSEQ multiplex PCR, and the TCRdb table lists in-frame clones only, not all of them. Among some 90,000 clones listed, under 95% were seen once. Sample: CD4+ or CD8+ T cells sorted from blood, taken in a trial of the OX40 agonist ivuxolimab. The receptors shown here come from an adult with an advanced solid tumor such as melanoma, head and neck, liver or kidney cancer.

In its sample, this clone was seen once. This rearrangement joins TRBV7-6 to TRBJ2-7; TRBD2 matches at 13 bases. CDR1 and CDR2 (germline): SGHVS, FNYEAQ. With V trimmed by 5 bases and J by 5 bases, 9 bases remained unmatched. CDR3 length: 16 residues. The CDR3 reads CASSRGLAGRNDEQYF. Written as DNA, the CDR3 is TGTGCCAGCAGCAGGGGACTAGCGGGAAGGAATGACGAGCAGTACTTC.

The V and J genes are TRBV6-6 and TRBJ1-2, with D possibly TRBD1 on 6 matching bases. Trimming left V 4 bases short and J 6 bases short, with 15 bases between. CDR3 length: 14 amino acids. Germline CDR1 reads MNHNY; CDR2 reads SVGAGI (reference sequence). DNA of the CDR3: TGTGCCAGCAGTTTTTTGGTGGGGGCTGATGGCTACACCTTC. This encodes CASSFLVGADGYTF.

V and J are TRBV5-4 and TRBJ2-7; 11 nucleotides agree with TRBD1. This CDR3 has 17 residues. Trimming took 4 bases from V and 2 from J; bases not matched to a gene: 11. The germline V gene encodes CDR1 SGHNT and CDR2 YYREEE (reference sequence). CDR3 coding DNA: TGTGCCAGCAGCCGAGGGAGGCCGGGACAGGGGGCCTACGAGCAGTACTTC. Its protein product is CASSRGRPGQGAYEQYF.

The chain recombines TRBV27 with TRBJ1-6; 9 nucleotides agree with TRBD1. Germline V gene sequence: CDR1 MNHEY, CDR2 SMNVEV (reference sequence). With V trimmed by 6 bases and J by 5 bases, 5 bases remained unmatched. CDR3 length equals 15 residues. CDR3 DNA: TGTGCCAGCAGCCCCGGGACAGGGAATAATTCACCCCTCCACTTT. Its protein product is CASSPGTGNNSPLHF.

CDR3 coding DNA: TGTGCCAGTAGTATAGAGGGACTAGCGGGAACGTTCTACTTC. Protein product: CASSIEGLAGTFYF. This sequence joins TRBV19 and TRBJ2-5; 13 nucleotides match TRBD2. The CDR3 is 14 amino acids. Germline V gene sequence: CDR1 LNHDA, CDR2 SQIVND (reference sequence). The ends lost 0 bases at V and 14 bases at J; junction bases unmatched: 6.

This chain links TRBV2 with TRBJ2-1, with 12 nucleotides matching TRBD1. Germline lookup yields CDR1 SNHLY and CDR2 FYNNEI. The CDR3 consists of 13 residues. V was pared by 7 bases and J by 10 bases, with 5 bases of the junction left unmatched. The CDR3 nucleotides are TGTGCCAGCAAGGGACAGGGGGCTGGGGAGCAGTTCTTC. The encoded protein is CASKGQGAGEQFF.

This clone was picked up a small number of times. CDR3 nucleotide sequence: TGTGCCAGCTCACCACGGGGCAACTCCTACGAGCAGTACTTC. Its translation: CASSPRGNSYEQYF. The chain joins TRBV18 to TRBJ2-7, with D tentatively TRBD1 (5 bases). The length of the CDR3 is 14 residues. CDR1 and CDR2 (germline): KGHSH, LQKENI. The V end lost 1 base, the J end lost 0 bases, and 7 bases lay between the germline ends.

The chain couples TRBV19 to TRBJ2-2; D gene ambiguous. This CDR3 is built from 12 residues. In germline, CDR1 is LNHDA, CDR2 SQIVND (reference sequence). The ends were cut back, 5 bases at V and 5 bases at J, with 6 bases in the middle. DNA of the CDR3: TGTGCCAGTAGTCCCTGGACCGGGGAGCTGTTTTTT. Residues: CASSPWTGELFF.

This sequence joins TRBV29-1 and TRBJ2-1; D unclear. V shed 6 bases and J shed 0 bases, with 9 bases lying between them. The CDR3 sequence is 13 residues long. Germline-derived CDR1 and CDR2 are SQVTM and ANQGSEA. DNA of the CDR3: TGCAGCGTGAGAGTTGACTCCTACAATGAGCAGTTCTTC. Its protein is CSVRVDSYNEQFF.

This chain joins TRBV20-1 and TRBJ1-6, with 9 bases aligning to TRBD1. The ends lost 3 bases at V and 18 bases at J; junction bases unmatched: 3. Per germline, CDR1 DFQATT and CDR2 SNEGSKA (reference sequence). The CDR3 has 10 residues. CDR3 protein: CSASGTGYHF. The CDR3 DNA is TGCAGTGCTAGTGGGACAGGGTACCACTTT.

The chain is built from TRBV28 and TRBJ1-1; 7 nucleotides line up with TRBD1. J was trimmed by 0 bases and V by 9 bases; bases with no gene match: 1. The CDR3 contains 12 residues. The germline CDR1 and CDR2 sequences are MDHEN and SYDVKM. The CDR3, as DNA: TGTGCCAGTACAGGGGTGAACACTGAAGCTTTCTTT. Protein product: CASTGVNTEAFF. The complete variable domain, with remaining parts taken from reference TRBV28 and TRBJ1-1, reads DVKVTQSSRYLVKRTGEKVFLECVQDMDHENMFWYRQDPGLGLRLIYFSYDVKMKEKGDIPEGYSVSREKKERFSLILESASTNQTSMYLCASTGVNTEAFFGQGTRLTVV.

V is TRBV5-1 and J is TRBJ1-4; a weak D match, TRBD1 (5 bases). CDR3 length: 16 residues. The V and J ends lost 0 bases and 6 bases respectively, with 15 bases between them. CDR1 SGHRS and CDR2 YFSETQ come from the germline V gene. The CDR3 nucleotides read TGCGCCAGCAGCTTGGGCGGACAAAGACAGTATGAAAAACTGTTTTTT. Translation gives CASSLGGQRQYEKLFF.

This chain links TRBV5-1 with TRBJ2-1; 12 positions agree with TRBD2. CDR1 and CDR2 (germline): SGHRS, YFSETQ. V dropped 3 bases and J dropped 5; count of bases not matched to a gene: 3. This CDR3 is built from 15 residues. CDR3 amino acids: CASSSGLAGDNEQFF. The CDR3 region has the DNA TGCGCCAGCAGCTCGGGACTAGCGGGTGACAATGAGCAGTTCTTC.

This CDR3 is CASSSTTLDRGYGYTF. The CDR3 region has the DNA TGTGCCAGCAGCTCCACCACTCTTGACAGGGGCTATGGCTACACCTTC. The genes are TRBV7-9 and TRBJ1-2; 8 positions match TRBD1. The V and J ends lost 4 bases and 4 bases, in that order; junction bases with no gene match: 11. Germline V lookup: CDR1 SEHNR, CDR2 FQNEAQ (reference sequence). This CDR3 region has 16 residues.

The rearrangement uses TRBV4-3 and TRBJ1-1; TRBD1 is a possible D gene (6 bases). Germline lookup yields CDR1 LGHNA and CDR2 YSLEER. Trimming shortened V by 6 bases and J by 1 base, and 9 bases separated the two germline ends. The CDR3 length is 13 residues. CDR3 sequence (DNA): TGCGCCAGCAGTCCACAGGGGAACACTGAAGCTTTCTTT. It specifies CASSPQGNTEAFF.

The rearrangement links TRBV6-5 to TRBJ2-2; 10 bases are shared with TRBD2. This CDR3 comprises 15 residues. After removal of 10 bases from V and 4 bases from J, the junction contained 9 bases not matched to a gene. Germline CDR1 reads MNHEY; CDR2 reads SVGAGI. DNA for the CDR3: TGTGCCACCACCCGGACTAGCGGTGCCACCGGGGAGCTGTTTTTT. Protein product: CATTRTSGATGELFF.

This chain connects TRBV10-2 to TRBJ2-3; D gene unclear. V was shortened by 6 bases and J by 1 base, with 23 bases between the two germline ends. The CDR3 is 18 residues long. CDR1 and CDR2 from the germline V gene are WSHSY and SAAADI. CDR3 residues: CASRPYADRRTRTDTQYF. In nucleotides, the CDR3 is TGCGCCAGCAGGCCCTACGCGGACCGTCGGACCCGCACAGATACGCAGTATTTT.

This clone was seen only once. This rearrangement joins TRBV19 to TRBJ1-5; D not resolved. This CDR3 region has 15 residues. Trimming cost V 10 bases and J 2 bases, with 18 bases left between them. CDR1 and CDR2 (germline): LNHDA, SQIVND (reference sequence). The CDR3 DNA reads TGTGCCATCTCGCCCCGGGGATTGGGCAATCAGCCCCAGCATTTT. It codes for CAISPRGLGNQPQHF.

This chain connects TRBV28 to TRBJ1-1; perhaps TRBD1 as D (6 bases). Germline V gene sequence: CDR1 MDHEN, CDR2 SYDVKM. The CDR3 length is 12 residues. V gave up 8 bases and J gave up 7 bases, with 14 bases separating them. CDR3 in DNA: TGTGCCAGCCAACGGACAGTGGGTGAAGCTTTCTTT. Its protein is CASQRTVGEAFF.

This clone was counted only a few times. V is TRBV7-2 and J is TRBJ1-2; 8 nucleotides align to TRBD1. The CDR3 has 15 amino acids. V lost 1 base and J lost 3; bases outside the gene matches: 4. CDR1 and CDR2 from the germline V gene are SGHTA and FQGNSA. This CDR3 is CASSLGQGAYYGYTF. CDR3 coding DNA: TGTGCCAGCAGCTTAGGGCAGGGGGCCTACTATGGCTACACCTTC.